This T cell receptor beta chain derives from a study of Graves' ophthalmopathy and Graves' hyperthyroidism. Between the trimmed V and J ends, which lost 5 bases and 5 bases, there was a span of 18 bases. The CDR3 has 15 residues. The germline V gene encodes CDR1 MNHNS and CDR2 SASEGT. This clonotype was counted at least ten times. What supplied the PBMCs was roughly 10 ml of fresh peripheral blood. Amplification of the TCR beta CDR3 regions used RNA transcripts (as template). The workflow started with a first-round RT-PCR run with HTBI primers and then moved on to a second-round multiplex PCR. TCRdb fed the multiplex PCR reads into MiXCR, producing one record per CDR3 protein. The sample yields about 620,000 distinct CDR3 sequences, 22% seen once.

The sequence came from a woman under 30 with stable Graves' hyperthyroidism. Some clones in this sample may be carry-over from other donors' samples. The chain has TRBV6-1 and TRBJ1-1; D remains ambiguous. Sequencing was performed on peripheral blood. The DNA of the CDR3 is TGTGCCAGCAGTCCTCGGACGGGTTATTGGACTGAAGCTTTCTTT. It encodes CASSPRTGYWTEAFF.